These 2 T cell receptor beta chains were sequenced from one sample in a study of radiation and T cells in renal cell carcinoma. TCRdb's table, derived via immunoSEQ multiplex PCR, lists solely in-frame clones and lacks some. The sample holds under 150,000 clones, 81% seen once. As for time point: blood 2 weeks post-SBRT. As to treatment: 15 Gy SBRT to primary tumor, nephrectomy 4 weeks later. Sample: blood, taken from a patient whose treatment included radiotherapy and nephrectomy. These receptors all stem from an older woman with renal cell carcinoma.

The chain carries TRBV27 and TRBJ1-4; D unclear. Trimming left V 2 bases short and J 11 bases short, with 6 bases between. Germline CDR1 is MNHEY and CDR2 is SMNVEV (reference sequence). This CDR3 comprises 11 residues. As DNA, the CDR3 is TGTGCCAGCAGTTTAGACGGGAAACTGTTTTTT. It specifies CASSLDGKLFF.

J is TRBJ2-7 and V is TRBV28; D ambiguous. CDR3 length: 12 amino acids. Looked up from germline, CDR1 is MDHEN and CDR2 is SYDVKM. Trimming shortened V by 2 bases and J by 2 bases, and 4 bases separated the two germline ends. The CDR3 DNA reads as TGTGCCAGCAGTTTACAGGCCTACGAGCAGTACTTC. Translating gives CASSLQAYEQYF.